A selection of T cell receptor beta chains follows, all from one sample in a study of blood T cells in healthy people across ages. One entry per CDR3 protein, called by TCRdb with MiXCR from the 5' RACE reads. The repertoire has more than 700,000 distinct CDR3 sequences, less than 60% of them found once; the top ten carry less than 20%. Sequenced sample: blood. Every receptor here comes from a man older than 75 in good health. Each CDR3 is given with its conserved first and last residue. The order of the fields is clone size, J gene, D gene, V gene, CDR3 protein, CDR3 DNA. D genes are given only for firm matches. A row's size may be missing; if present it is once, few, many or a size class.

-,TRBJ2-3,TRBD2,TRBV24-1,CAASDPGLAGGHSTDTQYF,TGTGCCGCCAGTGATCCCGGACTAGCGGGAGGACATAGCACAGATACGCAGTATTTT
many,TRBJ2-7,-,TRBV12-3/TRBV12-4,CASSLVLSSYEQYF,TGTGCCAGCAGTTTAGTCCTTAGCTCCTACGAGCAGTACTTC
few,TRBJ2-3,TRBD2,TRBV11-2,CASSLVGTSGGVLRDTQYF,TGTGCCAGCAGCTTAGTCGGGACTAGCGGGGGCGTTTTAAGAGATACGCAGTATTTT
-,TRBJ2-4,-,TRBV28,CASSLGGTLQNIQYF,TGTGCCAGCAGTTTGGGGGGGACACTCCAAAACATTCAGTACTTC
-,TRBJ2-1,TRBD2,TRBV6-5,CASSTGTSRVNEQFF,TGTGCCAGCAGTACAGGGACTAGCAGGGTGAATGAGCAGTTCTTC
-,TRBJ2-3,-,TRBV30,CAWDGTDTQYF,TGTGCCTGGGACGGCACAGATACGCAGTATTTT
-,TRBJ1-2,-,TRBV6-6,CASSYDAGYTF,TGTGCCAGCAGCTACGACGCAGGCTACACCTTC
-,TRBJ2-1,TRBD2,TRBV7-2,CASSLMAGDQSYNEQFF,TGTGCCAGCAGCTTAATGGCGGGAGATCAGTCCTACAATGAGCAGTTCTTC
once,TRBJ2-1,TRBD2,TRBV5-1,CASSLDPAGRSYNEQFF,TGCGCCAGCAGCTTGGACCCAGCGGGAAGATCCTACAATGAGCAGTTCTTC
few,TRBJ2-3,-,TRBV4-1,CASSQEVQQASTDTQYF,TGCGCCAGCAGCCAAGAGGTCCAGCAGGCTAGCACAGATACGCAGTATTTT
-,TRBJ2-4,TRBD2,TRBV20-1,CSARVLAGGTKNIQYF,TGCAGTGCTAGAGTCCTAGCGGGAGGGACCAAAAACATTCAGTACTTC
many,TRBJ1-1,-,TRBV5-1,CASSLQGNTEAFF,TGTGCCAGCAGCCTCCAGGGGAACACTGAAGCTTTCTTT
many,TRBJ2-3,TRBD2,TRBV4-2,CASSEGTSGRARDTQYF,TGTGCCAGCAGCGAAGGGACTAGCGGGAGGGCCCGAGATACGCAGTATTTT
few,TRBJ2-3,TRBD2,TRBV12-3/TRBV12-4,CASSLLGLAGGGWSDTQYF,TGTGCCAGCAGCCTACTCGGACTAGCGGGAGGGGGTTGGTCAGATACGCAGTATTTT
-,TRBJ2-5,TRBD1,TRBV29-1,CSVPGNRGNNEQYF,TGCAGCGTTCCTGGGAACAGGGGAAACAATGAGCAGTACTTC
few,TRBJ1-4,-,TRBV12-3/TRBV12-4,CASSFSRRNEKLFF,TGTGCCAGCAGTTTTTCACGGCGTAATGAAAAACTGTTTTTT
-,TRBJ2-3,-,TRBV29-1,CSVEGGQRAGSTDTQYF,TGCAGCGTTGAAGGCGGTCAGCGAGCGGGTAGCACAGATACGCAGTATTTT
-,TRBJ2-7,-,TRBV7-8,CASSSPRTLTYEQYF,TGTGCCAGCAGCTCCCCCAGGACTCTCACCTACGAGCAGTACTTC